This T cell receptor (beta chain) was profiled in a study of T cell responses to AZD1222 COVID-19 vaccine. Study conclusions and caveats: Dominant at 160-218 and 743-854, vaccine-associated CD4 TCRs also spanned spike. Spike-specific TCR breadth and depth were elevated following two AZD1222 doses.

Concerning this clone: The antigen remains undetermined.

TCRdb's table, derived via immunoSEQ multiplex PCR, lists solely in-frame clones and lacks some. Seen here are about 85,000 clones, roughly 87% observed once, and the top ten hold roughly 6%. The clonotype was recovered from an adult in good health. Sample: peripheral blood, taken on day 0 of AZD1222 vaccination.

CDR3 sequence (DNA): TGTGCCAGCAGACTCGGGGGTGGGAATGAGCAGTTCTTC. Residues: CASRLGGGNEQFF. The chain couples TRBV7-2 to TRBJ2-1; perhaps TRBD2 as D (6 bases). V lost 6 bases and J lost 7, with 13 bases in between. Germline values: CDR1 SGHTA, CDR2 FQGNSA. The CDR3 contains 13 residues.